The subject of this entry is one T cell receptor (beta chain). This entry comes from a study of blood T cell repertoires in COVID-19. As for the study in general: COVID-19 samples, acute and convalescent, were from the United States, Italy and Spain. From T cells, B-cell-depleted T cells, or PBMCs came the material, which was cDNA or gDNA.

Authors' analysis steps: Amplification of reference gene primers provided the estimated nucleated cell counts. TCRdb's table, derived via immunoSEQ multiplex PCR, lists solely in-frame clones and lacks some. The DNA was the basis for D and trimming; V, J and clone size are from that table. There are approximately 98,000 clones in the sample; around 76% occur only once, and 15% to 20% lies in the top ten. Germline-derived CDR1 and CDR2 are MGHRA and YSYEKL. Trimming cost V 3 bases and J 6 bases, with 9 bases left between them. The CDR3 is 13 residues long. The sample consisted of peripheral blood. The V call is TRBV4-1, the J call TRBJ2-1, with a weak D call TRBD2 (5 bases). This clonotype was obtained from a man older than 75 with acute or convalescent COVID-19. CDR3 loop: CASSQGAGNEQFF. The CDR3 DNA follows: TGCGCCAGCAGCCAGGGAGCTGGCAATGAGCAGTTCTTC.